This TCR beta chain was recorded in a study of shared clonotypes between healthy human individuals. Overall study context: Used for every donor were three CD4 naive, three CD4 memory, two CD8 naive and one CD8 memory plate.

Points on this clone: Its antigen is still unknown.

Produced via immunoSEQ multiplex PCR; TCRdb's table is partial and in-frame only. The repertoire holds approximately 2.1 million clones, with approximately 95% as singletons. The study separated CD4+ cells into CD45RA+ naive and CD45RA-negative memory subsets. Findings and caveats of the study: Read depth was anticipated to influence clonotype sharing among donors.

The receptor's source is a man between 18 and 29 years old in good health. Some clones in this sample may be carry-over from other donors' samples. Sequencing input: naive CD4+ T cells from PBMCs. The subset was: CD45RA+ positively selected.

CDR3 sequence: CSVSEGQMSEAFF. In nucleotides, the CDR3 is TGCAGCGTCTCCGAGGGACAGATGAGTGAAGCTTTCTTT. V is TRBV29-1 and J is TRBJ1-1; TRBD1 agrees at 7 bases. This CDR3 region has 13 residues. Germline V gene data show CDR1 as SQVTM and CDR2 as ANQGSEA. J lost 7 bases, V lost 6 bases, and 11 bases had no gene match. The full variable domain, rest sourced from reference TRBV29-1 and TRBJ1-1, is SAVISQKPSRDICQRGTSLTIQCQVDSQVTMMFWYRQQPGQSLTLIATANQGSEATYESGFVIDKFPISRPNLTFSTLTVSNMSPEDSSIYLCSVSEGQMSEAFFGQGTRLTVV.